One sample yielded the 15 T cell receptor beta chains listed below, sequenced in a study of blood T cell repertoires in COVID-19 (TCRdb year 2020). The receptor library was made with the immunoSEQ multiplex PCR assay. As stored in TCRdb, this immuneACCESS dataset retains in-frame rearrangements with V and J assigned. A fraction of the clones does not appear; measured against another copy, unresolved V genes explain less than half of the discrepancy, and the remainder lacks a known reason. The sample table lists roughly 150,000 clones, approximately 90% of them with a count of one. The ten most abundant clones make up approximately 5% of the sample. Sample: peripheral blood. Receptor source: a young man with COVID-19, enrolled during active disease.

This chain joins TRBV2 and TRBJ1-2, with a possible D match to TRBD1 (5 bases). The CDR3 spans 14 residues. Germline assignment: CDR1 SNHLY and CDR2 FYNNEI. The V and J ends lost 6 bases and 2 bases respectively, with 13 bases between them. CDR3 in amino acids: CASRREGTNYGYTF. The CDR3 DNA sequence: TGTGCCAGCAGAAGGGAGGGGACCAACTATGGCTACACCTTC.

The chain couples TRBV27 to TRBJ2-7, with no clear D. The CDR3 is made up of 14 amino acids. V was shortened by 2 bases and J by 2 bases, with 10 bases between the two germline ends. Germline V gene sequence: CDR1 MNHEY, CDR2 SMNVEV (reference sequence). The CDR3 region has the DNA TGTGCCAGCAGTTTAGGGCCAGACCCCTACGAGCAGTACTTC. The encoded protein is CASSLGPDPYEQYF.

The chain links TRBV24-1 to TRBJ2-3; 7 bases line up with TRBD1. The CDR3 spans 17 residues. J was trimmed by 1 base and V by 9 bases; bases with no gene match: 15. Germline CDR1 KGHDR, CDR2 SFDVKD. The CDR3 DNA follows: TGTGCCACCTCCCGGGACAGCGATTCTCGGGGCACAGATACGCAGTATTTT. This sequence encodes CATSRDSDSRGTDTQYF.

The J gene is TRBJ1-1, the V gene TRBV27; D remains ambiguous. Germline CDR1 MNHEY, CDR2 SMNVEV (reference sequence). The V and J ends lost 0 bases and 4 bases respectively, with 9 bases between them. The CDR3 has 14 residues. Written as DNA, the CDR3 is TGTGCCAGCAGTTTATCGCGGGGTACCACTGAAGCTTTCTTT. Translated: CASSLSRGTTEAFF.

The chain has TRBV18 and TRBJ2-3, with 8 positions matching TRBD2. Losses at the gene ends were 3 bases for V and 2 bases for J; bases not matched to a gene: 4. Germline V gene data show CDR1 as KGHSH and CDR2 as LQKENI. This CDR3 comprises 15 residues. CDR3 sequence: CASSPQLADTDTQYF. Written as DNA, the CDR3 is TGTGCCAGCTCACCCCAACTAGCGGACACAGATACGCAGTATTTT.

This clone showed up just a few times. The CDR3 DNA follows: TGTGCCAGCAGCGGAAGGGACAGGGCTGGAAACACCATATATTTT. It is translated as CASSGRDRAGNTIYF. This chain connects TRBV9 to TRBJ1-3; TRBD1 aligns across 9 bases. The germline V gene has CDR1 SGDLS and CDR2 YYNGEE. J was trimmed by 2 bases and V by 3 bases; bases with no gene match: 3. This CDR3 is 15 amino acids long.

A note on this clone: This sample also contains other DNA sequences that code for the same CDR3. The V and J genes are TRBV7-9 and TRBJ2-7; D may be TRBD1 (6 bases). Deletions cut 0 bases from V and 7 bases from J, with 13 bases between. The CDR3 has 14 amino acids. The germline V gene encodes CDR1 SEHNR and CDR2 FQNEAQ (reference sequence). The CDR3 loop reads CASSLAGGQGEQYF. DNA for the CDR3: TGTGCCAGCAGCTTAGCTGGGGGACAAGGAGAGCAGTACTTC.

This chain links TRBV9 with TRBJ2-1; TRBD2 matches 14 bases. The V gene end was trimmed by 0 bases and the J gene end by 5 bases; junction bases not matched to a gene: 7. CDR3 length: 18 amino acids. Germline V CDR1 and CDR2: SGDLS, YYNGEE. In DNA, the CDR3 is TGTGCCAGCAGCGTAGAACGTGGGACTAGCGGGAGCAACAATGAGCAGTTCTTC. Translating gives CASSVERGTSGSNNEQFF.

The CDR3 region is CASSLGGAGSQPQHF. DNA of the CDR3: TGTGCCAGCAGCCTAGGGGGCGCGGGTAGTCAGCCCCAGCATTTT. The J gene is TRBJ1-5, the V gene TRBV5-6, with 7 bases identical to TRBD1. With 4 bases clipped from V and 6 bases from J, the junction kept 10 bases outside the gene matches. The V gene's germline CDR1 is SGHDT and CDR2 YYEEEE. CDR3 length: 15 residues.

The genes are TRBV28 and TRBJ1-1; D perhaps matches TRBD1 (5 bases). Trimming removed 3 bases from V and 0 bases from J, with 14 bases in between. The V gene's germline CDR1 is MDHEN and CDR2 SYDVKM. There are 16 residues in the CDR3. This CDR3 reads CASSFVSAGVNTEAFF. The CDR3 nucleotides are TGTGCCAGCAGTTTCGTTTCTGCGGGGGTGAACACTGAAGCTTTCTTT.

The gene calls are TRBV6-6 and TRBJ2-1, with D tentatively TRBD2 (6 bases). The germline gives CDR1 MNHNY, CDR2 SVGAGI (reference sequence). V was pared by 2 bases and J by 12 bases, with 14 bases between. The CDR3 length is 13 residues. The CDR3, as DNA: TGTGCCAGCAGTTACGCGGACTACCCTTCGCAGTTCTTC. Amino acids: CASSYADYPSQFF.

This chain links TRBV27 with TRBJ2-7, with 8 bases identical to TRBD1. Germline lookup yields CDR1 MNHEY and CDR2 SMNVEV (reference sequence). The junction had 8 bases not matched to a gene; V was cut back by 7 bases and J by 3 bases. The CDR3 length is 14 residues. The CDR3 spells CASKWDRQHYEQYF. The CDR3 DNA reads TGTGCCAGCAAATGGGACAGGCAGCACTACGAGCAGTACTTC.

V is TRBV14 and J is TRBJ2-7; TRBD2 agrees at 11 bases. Germline V CDR1 and CDR2: SGHDN, FVKESK. J gave up 2 bases and V 1 base, and 16 bases lay outside the gene matches. This CDR3 is 20 amino acids long. CDR3 region: CASSQAGFSGTSGTTYEQYF. CDR3 DNA: TGTGCCAGCAGCCAAGCAGGGTTCTCGGGGACTAGCGGAACTACCTACGAGCAGTACTTC.

CDR3 bases: TGTGCCAGCAGCTTAACTAACCGAGTTCGGGGGAGCAGGTACGAGCAGTACTTC. Its translation: CASSLTNRVRGSRYEQYF. The chain uses TRBV11-3 and TRBJ2-7; possibly TRBD2 for D (6 bases). Trimming pared 2 bases from V and 4 bases from J, leaving 24 bases between. The CDR3 totals 18 residues. Per germline, CDR1 SGHNT and CDR2 YENEEA.

The chain couples TRBV27 to TRBJ2-7; D may be TRBD2 (6 bases). The CDR3 totals 14 residues. Trimming removed 4 bases at V and 5 bases at J, with 15 bases between. From germline, CDR1 is MNHEY and CDR2 SMNVEV (reference sequence). The DNA for the CDR3 is TGTGCCAGCAGTTACAACGGGAGAGGCAACGAGCAGTACTTC. Protein product: CASSYNGRGNEQYF.